This T cell receptor (beta chain) was sequenced for a study of cytomegalovirus exposure and HLA in healthy donors. This CDR3 contains 17 residues. The V segment lost 1 base and the J segment 0 bases; nucleotides outside the gene matches: 7. Germline V gives CDR1 SGHTA, CDR2 FQGTGA. Amplification used 60 Vbeta primers and 13 Jbeta primers. Assay used: immunoSEQ multiplex PCR; TCRdb lists only in-frame clones, some missing. The data show about 140,000 clones, roughly 80% seen once. The chain couples TRBV7-3 to TRBJ2-3; 7 bases map to TRBD1. This TCR was recovered from a man aged 35-49 years in good health and CMV-seronegative. Source material: PBMCs. The CDR3 spells CASSLNDRALSTDTQYF. CDR3 nucleotide sequence: TGTGCCAGCAGCTTAAATGACAGGGCCCTGAGCACAGATACGCAGTATTTT.